This is a list of T cell receptor beta chains from one sample in a study of T-cell reconstitution after alpha-beta-depleted transplantation in children. TCRdb re-derived calls from the PCR reads in MiXCR, one entry per CDR3 protein. This sample has approximately 1,000,000 distinct CDR3 sequences, with about 29% found just once. Sequenced material: PBMCs, mostly from graft donor cells, taken 360 days after TCRalphabeta/CD19-depleted stem cell transplant. The receptors shown here come from a boy in the first two years of life who had a stem cell transplant for SCID, so the T cells may come from the graft donor. CDR3s include the opening cysteine and the closing phenylalanine or tryptophan. The order of the fields is J gene, V gene, CDR3 protein.

j_gene: TRBJ1-1
v_gene: TRBV7-7
CDR3aa: CAVGVPTEAFF

j_gene: TRBJ1-3
v_gene: TRBV7-6
CDR3aa: CASSLVGNTIYF

j_gene: TRBJ2-5
v_gene: TRBV2
CDR3aa: CASLRGSRSAQTQYF

j_gene: TRBJ2-1
v_gene: TRBV5-1
CDR3aa: CASSEEQGIQVYNEQFF

j_gene: TRBJ2-7
v_gene: TRBV5-1
CDR3aa: CASSLDPTGQGTYEQYF

j_gene: TRBJ2-3
v_gene: TRBV5-1
CDR3aa: CASSSRTASTDTQYF

j_gene: TRBJ2-7
v_gene: TRBV12-3/TRBV12-4
CDR3aa: CASSFVETYEQYF

j_gene: TRBJ2-1
v_gene: TRBV29-1
CDR3aa: CSVVPGQGSRDEQFF

j_gene: TRBJ1-1
v_gene: TRBV12-3/TRBV12-4
CDR3aa: CASSLVVTTEAFF

j_gene: TRBJ2-2
v_gene: TRBV5-1
CDR3aa: CASSLSPSTLRAGELFF

j_gene: TRBJ2-7
v_gene: TRBV4-1
CDR3aa: CASSQDWGQLSLYF

j_gene: TRBJ2-1
v_gene: TRBV12-3/TRBV12-4
CDR3aa: CASSLWNRGRDEQFF

j_gene: TRBJ2-7
v_gene: TRBV12-3/TRBV12-4
CDR3aa: CASSPTRVIAYEQYF

j_gene: TRBJ1-3
v_gene: TRBV12-3/TRBV12-4
CDR3aa: CASSLQDRSGNTIYF

j_gene: TRBJ1-2
v_gene: TRBV7-2
CDR3aa: CASSLALANYGYTF

j_gene: TRBJ2-7
v_gene: TRBV29-1
CDR3aa: CSVAWTLYEQYF